One and the same sample provided the 18 T cell receptor beta chains below, sequenced in a study of shared clonotypes between healthy human individuals. Clones were read by immunoSEQ multiplex PCR, and TCRdb kept only the in-frame ones, dropping some. This table has 1,400,000 or so clones, about 98.5% appearing once. The sample taken for sequencing was naive CD4+ T cells sorted from blood. Specified subset: CD45RA+ positively selected. The receptors derive from a man younger than 40 in good health.

The chain couples TRBV27 to TRBJ2-1, with D tentatively TRBD2 (6 bases). Trimming left V 8 bases short and J 7 bases short, with 18 bases between. Germline V gene data show CDR1 as MNHEY and CDR2 as SMNVEV (reference sequence). The CDR3 is 14 amino acids. In DNA form, the CDR3 reads TGTGCCAGCTTCGGGAGTCCTGTGGGGAATGAGCAGTTCTTC. This sequence encodes CASFGSPVGNEQFF.

The V call is TRBV5-4, the J call TRBJ2-7, with D possibly matching TRBD1 (6 bases). V shed 4 bases and J shed 2 bases, with 13 bases lying between them. The CDR3 is made up of 14 amino acids. Per germline, CDR1 SGHNT and CDR2 YYREEE (reference sequence). The CDR3 coding sequence is TGTGCCAGCAGCAGAACAGGGCGCACCTACGAGCAGTACTTC. Translating gives CASSRTGRTYEQYF.

This chain connects TRBV5-4 to TRBJ2-7; D may correspond to TRBD1 or TRBD2 (6 bases each). The CDR3 length is 15 residues. Germline V gene lookup returns CDR1 SGHNT and CDR2 YYREEE (reference sequence). V lost 0 bases, J lost 5 bases, and 15 bases lay in between. In DNA, the CDR3 is TGTGCCAGCAGCTTGGCCGGGGGCTGGGGTAACGAGCAGTACTTC. This sequence encodes CASSLAGGWGNEQYF.

The V gene is TRBV9, the J gene TRBJ2-7; TRBD1 matches 7 bases. The CDR3 extends over 14 amino acids. V lost 3 bases, J lost 0 bases, and 3 bases stayed unmatched. Germline-derived CDR1 and CDR2 are SGDLS and YYNGEE. CDR3 nucleotide sequence: TGTGCCAGCAGCGAGGGGACAGTCTCCTACGAGCAGTACTTC. It specifies CASSEGTVSYEQYF. Complete variable domain (other parts from reference TRBV9 and TRBJ2-7): DSGVTQTPKHLITATGQRVTLRCSPRSGDLSVYWYQQSLDQGLQFLIQYYNGEERAKGNILERFSAQQFPDLHSELNLSSLELGDSALYFCASSEGTVSYEQYFGPGTRLTVT.

The genes are TRBV11-2 and TRBJ2-1; D is tentatively TRBD1 or TRBD2 (5 bases each). Germline lookup yields CDR1 SGHAT and CDR2 FQNNGV. Between the trimmed V and J ends, which lost 4 bases and 5 bases, there was a span of 9 bases. The CDR3 covers 13 residues. The CDR3 region has the DNA TGTGCCAGCAGCTACGGGACCCACAATGAGCAGTTCTTC. Translation: CASSYGTHNEQFF. The variable domain in full, with the rest retrieved from reference TRBV11-2 and TRBJ2-1, is EAGVAQSPRYKIIEKRQSVAFWCNPISGHATLYWYQQILGQGPKLLIQFQNNGVVDDSQLPKDRFSAERLKGVDSTLKIQPAKLEDSAVYLCASSYGTHNEQFFGPGTRLTVL.

The CDR3, as DNA: TGTGCCAGCAGCCAAGAAAGGGGTCAGCCCCAGCATTTT. It yields the protein CASSQERGQPQHF. V and J are TRBV14 and TRBJ1-5; D perhaps matches TRBD1 (5 bases). The length of the CDR3 is 13 residues. Germline V CDR1 and CDR2: SGHDN, FVKESK. Trimming left V 0 bases short and J 6 bases short, with 6 bases between.

The V call is TRBV5-1, the J call TRBJ2-7; 8 nucleotides align to TRBD1. V gave up 6 bases and J gave up 2 bases; unmatched junction bases: 7. The CDR3 sequence is 14 residues long. Germline V lookup: CDR1 SGHRS, CDR2 YFSETQ. The CDR3 DNA follows: TGCGCCAGCAACAGGGACAGGCTAACCTACGAGCAGTACTTC. This encodes CASNRDRLTYEQYF.

The V gene is TRBV27, the J gene TRBJ2-5; weak D call: TRBD2 (5 bases). This CDR3 region has 13 residues. V was trimmed by 2 bases and J by 4 bases, leaving 8 bases between them. Germline V CDR1 and CDR2: MNHEY, SMNVEV (reference sequence). CDR3 residues: CASSLESGETQYF. The CDR3 DNA sequence: TGTGCCAGCAGTTTAGAGAGCGGAGAGACCCAGTACTTC.

The J gene is TRBJ2-3, the V gene TRBV5-4; 9 nucleotides align to TRBD1. The CDR3 is 18 residues long. The ends lost 0 bases at V and 3 bases at J; junction bases unmatched: 11. Germline V lookup: CDR1 SGHNT, CDR2 YYREEE (reference sequence). The CDR3 spells CASSLAPSGQGLTDTQYF. Written as DNA, the CDR3 is TGTGCCAGCAGCTTGGCCCCTTCGGGACAGGGATTGACAGATACGCAGTATTTT.

The chain links TRBV10-3 to TRBJ2-3; weak D call: TRBD1 (6 bases). This CDR3 comprises 15 residues. V lost 4 bases and J 2 bases, leaving 13 bases between the germline ends. Germline CDR1 reads ENHRY; CDR2 reads SYGVKD. The CDR3 DNA reads TGTGCCATCAGTGGACAGGCTCAAATCACAGATACGCAGTATTTT. Protein sequence: CAISGQAQITDTQYF.

The rearrangement links TRBV7-2 to TRBJ2-3; D not resolved. The CDR3 is 12 amino acids. Germline CDR1 is SGHTA and CDR2 is FQGNSA. V was pared by 2 bases and J by 4 bases, with 4 bases between. CDR3 region: CASSLRPDTQYF. DNA for the CDR3: TGTGCCAGCAGCTTACGTCCAGATACGCAGTATTTT.

V and J are TRBV6-5 and TRBJ2-2; D unclear. CDR1 is MNHEY and CDR2 is SVGAGI in the germline V gene. V was cut by 8 bases and J by 5 bases, with 18 bases left in between. This CDR3 is built from 15 residues. The CDR3 region has the DNA TGTGCCAGCTTTCTCCGGCCAGGTGGGACCGGGGAGCTGTTTTTT. It translates to CASFLRPGGTGELFF.

This CDR3 is CASSEEGGPYNEQFF. For the CDR3, the DNA is TGTGCCAGCAGTGAAGAAGGGGGGCCCTACAATGAGCAGTTCTTC. The chain uses TRBV2 and TRBJ2-1, with D perhaps TRBD1 or TRBD2 (6 bases each). CDR1 is SNHLY and CDR2 is FYNNEI in the germline V gene. V was pared by 1 base and J by 2 bases, with 9 bases between. The CDR3 sequence is 15 residues long.

V is TRBV2 and J is TRBJ2-1; no reliable D call. Trimming left V 8 bases short and J 7 bases short, with 21 bases between. CDR1 is SNHLY and CDR2 is FYNNEI in the germline V gene. The CDR3 runs 15 residues. CDR3 nucleotide sequence: TGTGCCAGCCAAACCCGGGTCAGCCCAAGGAATGAGCAGTTCTTC. Protein sequence: CASQTRVSPRNEQFF.

The chain employs TRBV10-2 and TRBJ2-2; 10 bases line up with TRBD2. CDR3 length: 21 residues. Losses at the gene ends were 3 bases for V and 4 bases for J; bases not matched to a gene: 20. Germline lookup yields CDR1 WSHSY and CDR2 SAAADI. The CDR3 nucleotides read TGCGCCAGCAGTGACCTTCCCACGCGCAATCCGGGACTAGCGACCACCGGGGAGCTGTTTTTT. It codes for CASSDLPTRNPGLATTGELFF.

The chain links TRBV21-1 to TRBJ1-5. TRBV21-1 is marked as a pseudogene. The length of the CDR3 is 13 residues. The CDR3 loop reads CASRGDKCQPQHF. The CDR3 bases are TGTGCCAGCAGGGGAGATAAGTGTCAGCCCCAGCATTTT.

The chain links TRBV7-6 to TRBJ2-3; maybe TRBD1 (6 bases). Germline V gene lookup returns CDR1 SGHVS and CDR2 FNYEAQ. The length of the CDR3 is 12 residues. V was shortened by 5 bases and J by 4 bases, with 7 bases between the two germline ends. CDR3 region: CASSKGADTQYF. As DNA, the CDR3 is TGTGCCAGCAGCAAGGGGGCAGATACGCAGTATTTT.

The chain combines TRBV6-5 with TRBJ1-5; 7 nucleotides agree with TRBD1. V was pared by 2 bases and J by 3 bases, with 1 base of the junction left unmatched. This CDR3 has 14 amino acids. CDR1 MNHEY and CDR2 SVGAGI come from the germline V gene. Written as DNA, the CDR3 is TGTGCCAGCAGTTACACAGGGGTCAATCAGCCCCAGCATTTT. It translates to CASSYTGVNQPQHF.